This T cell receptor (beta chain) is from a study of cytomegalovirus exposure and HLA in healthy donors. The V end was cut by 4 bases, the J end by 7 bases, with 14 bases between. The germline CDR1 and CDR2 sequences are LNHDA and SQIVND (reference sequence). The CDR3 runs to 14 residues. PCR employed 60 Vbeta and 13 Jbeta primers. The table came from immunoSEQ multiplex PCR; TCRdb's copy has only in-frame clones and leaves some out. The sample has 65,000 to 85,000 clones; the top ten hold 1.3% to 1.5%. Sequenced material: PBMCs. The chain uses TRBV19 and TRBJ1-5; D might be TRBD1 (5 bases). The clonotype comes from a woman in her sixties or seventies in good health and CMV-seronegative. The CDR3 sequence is CASSKLGGDQPQHF. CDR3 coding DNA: TGTGCCAGTAGTAAACTGGGAGGGGACCAGCCCCAGCATTTT.